Sequencing of this T cell receptor beta chain was carried out in a study of blood T cell repertoires in COVID-19. Study-wide background: Samples came from the United States, Italy and Spain, spanning acute and convalescent COVID-19. PBMCs, B-cell-depleted T cells, or T cells were the source of the cDNA or gDNA that made up the material.

Generated by immunoSEQ multiplex PCR, the TCRdb table keeps only in-frame clones and is missing some. The sample has 150,000 to 200,000 clones, more than 70% seen once; the top ten hold 2.5% to 3.5%. CDR3 length: 13 amino acids. Between the trimmed V and J ends, which lost 3 bases and 2 bases, there was a span of 7 bases. CDR1 is SEHNR, CDR2 FQNEAQ, per germline (reference sequence). The source is a woman older than 75 with active or convalescent COVID-19. The chain is built from TRBV7-9 and TRBJ2-5, with unresolved D. Input material: peripheral blood. CDR3 DNA sequence: TGTGCCAGCAGCTTTAACAGACAAGAGACCCAGTACTTC. This gives the protein CASSFNRQETQYF. The full variable domain, completed using reference TRBV7-9 and TRBJ2-5, is DTGVSQNPRHKITKRGQNVTFRCDPISEHNRLYWYRQTLGQGPEFLTYFQNEAQLEKSRLLSDRFSAERPKGSFSTLEIQRTEQGDSAMYLCASSFNRQETQYFGPGTRLLVL.